This T cell receptor beta chain derives from a study of shared clonotypes between healthy human individuals. TCRdb keeps only in-frame clones here, not all; method: immunoSEQ multiplex PCR. The table shows hundreds of thousands of clones, with roughly 96% occurring only once. Germline lookup yields CDR1 SGHKS and CDR2 YYEKEE (reference sequence). The CDR3 has 16 amino acids. The V end lost 4 bases, the J end lost 2 bases, and 15 bases lay between the germline ends. Naive CD8 cells lacked CD45RO and underwent positive selection for CCR7, leaving out terminally differentiated effector memory CD45RA+ cells.

The sequencing sample was made of naive CD8+ T cells sorted from blood. The receptor was derived from a woman under 40 in good health. The V call is TRBV5-5, the J call TRBJ1-4, with a tentative D call TRBD1 (6 bases). For the CDR3, the DNA is TGTGCCAGCAGCCCCCGAGACAGGACCACTAATGAAAAACTGTTTTTT. As protein: CASSPRDRTTNEKLFF. Based on the CDR3 plus reference TRBV5-5 and TRBJ1-4, the full variable domain is DAGVTQSPTHLIKTRGQQVTLRCSPISGHKSVSWYQQVLGQGPQFIFQYYEKEERGRGNFPDRFSARQFPNYSSELNVNALLLGDSALYLCASSPRDRTTNEKLFFGSGTQLSVL.